The T cell receptor beta chain under discussion was sequenced for a study of T cells after yellow fever vaccination. From germline, CDR1 is LGHDT and CDR2 YNNKEL (reference sequence). Trimming removed 10 bases at V and 4 bases at J, with 14 bases between. The CDR3 extends over 13 amino acids. Notes on this clonotype: Its matching antigen is unknown. A much larger clone is a single base away; this may be a read error.

In TCRdb, the 5' RACE reads were re-called with MiXCR into one record per CDR3 protein. The table shows more than 90,000 distinct CDR3 sequences, with 7.5% to 9.5% occurring only once. Findings and limits, study-wide: A large majority of primary-vaccination clones showed up again after the booster (about 97% CD4, around 88% CD8). It was the secondary response that reached its peak faster, day 5 versus 15, but it was weaker. Abundant bulk-population clonotypes could contaminate the FACS-sorted repertoires. The CD4 compartment and the CD8 compartment contained a small share of clonotypes in common.

V and J are TRBV3-1 and TRBJ2-1, with D perhaps matching TRBD1 (6 bases). Specimen: CD8+ T cells sorted from PBMCs, collected 45 days after the yellow fever booster vaccination. The TCR sequence derives from a man aged 25-45 years who received the YFV17D yellow fever vaccine. CDR3 DNA sequence: TGTGCCATCAGGCCAGGGGAGTACAATGAGCAGTTCTTC. Amino acids: CAIRPGEYNEQFF.